This paragraph reports one T cell receptor (beta chain). The sample is drawn from a study of T cell changes during pregnancy in multiple sclerosis. The CDR3 covers 14 residues. V lost 4 bases to trimming and J lost 6 bases, with 12 bases between them. Germline CDR1 and CDR2: SNHLY and FYNNEI. Sequenced by immunoSEQ multiplex PCR; TCRdb stores in-frame clones only, minus some. The sample carries around 97,000 clones, approximately 90% recorded once. Sequencing was performed on peripheral blood, taken in the second trimester of pregnancy. The receptor was isolated from a female donor in good health, enrolled as a control in a pregnancy study. The chain couples TRBV2 to TRBJ2-2, with a tentative D call TRBD2 (5 bases). The CDR3 DNA reads TGTGCCAGCAGTGTCGACGGGGTTCCCGGGGAGCTGTTTTTT. Protein sequence: CASSVDGVPGELFF.